There are many counts of the clone carrying this T cell receptor (beta chain). The germline V gene encodes CDR1 SGHRS and CDR2 YFSETQ. CDR3 length equals 16 residues. With 3 bases removed from V and 4 bases from J, the gap between germline ends came to 19 bases. TCRdb processed the 5' RACE reads anew with MiXCR; each CDR3 protein has one entry. The table has about 27,000 distinct CDR3 sequences, just over 4% seen once. The source of the sample is a study of early T cells in non-severe SARS-CoV-2 infection. The gene calls are TRBV5-1 and TRBJ1-1, with unresolved D. What was sequenced was whole blood. The origin of this receptor is an adult who was a healthcare worker with PCR-confirmed SARS-CoV-2 infection or an uninfected control (not recorded which). The CDR3 bases are TGCGCCAGCAGCTCTGGCCCAACTCCGCACGGCACTGAAGCTTTCTTT. It codes for CASSSGPTPHGTEAFF.